This entry lists 18 T cell receptor beta chains sequenced from one sample in a study of T cell changes during pregnancy in multiple sclerosis. Generated by immunoSEQ multiplex PCR, the TCRdb table keeps only in-frame clones and is missing some. The sample has approximately 46,000 clones; about 89% are singletons. Sequenced material: CD4+ T cells from peripheral blood mononuclear cells, taken after pregnancy. Source of these receptors: a female donor with multiple sclerosis, enrolled in a pregnancy study.

The chain is built from TRBV19 and TRBJ2-3; 8 nucleotides match TRBD1. Germline values: CDR1 LNHDA, CDR2 SQIVND (reference sequence). V shed 3 bases and J 2 bases; nucleotides not matched to a gene: 4. The CDR3 is made up of 15 amino acids. The CDR3 region is CASSIRQGNTDTQYF. The DNA for the CDR3 is TGTGCCAGTAGTATCCGACAGGGGAACACAGATACGCAGTATTTT.

This chain links TRBV30 with TRBJ1-1, with D unclear. Germline CDR1 reads GTSNPN; CDR2 reads SVGIG (reference sequence). Trimming took off 6 bases at V and 5 bases at J, with 19 bases between the two ends. The CDR3 loop spans 14 amino acids. The CDR3 DNA reads as TGTGCCTGCAAGACGCGGGAGTGGTGGACTGAAGCTTTCTTT. Translation gives CACKTREWWTEAFF.

The V gene is TRBV30, the J gene TRBJ2-1, with 7 bases lining up with TRBD2. V was pared by 4 bases and J by 4 bases, with 7 bases of the junction left unmatched. CDR3 size: 14 residues. Germline CDR1 GTSNPN, CDR2 SVGIG (reference sequence). DNA of the CDR3: TGTGCCTGGACACCTAGCGGACTGTACAATGAGCAGTTCTTC. Translated: CAWTPSGLYNEQFF.

The chain is built from TRBV11-2 and TRBJ2-7; TRBD2 aligns across 10 bases. The V gene's germline CDR1 is SGHAT and CDR2 FQNNGV. CDR3 size: 14 residues. J gave up 6 bases and V 3 bases, and 5 bases lay outside the gene matches. The CDR3 sequence: CASSFTSGILEQYF. CDR3 coding DNA: TGTGCCAGCAGCTTTACTAGCGGGATACTCGAGCAGTACTTC.

This clone was detected only once. V gene TRBV6-5 combines with J gene TRBJ1-3; D is unresolved. The CDR3 is 13 amino acids. With 7 bases removed from V and 4 bases from J, the gap between germline ends came to 11 bases. Germline CDR1 is MNHEY and CDR2 is SVGAGI. The CDR3 loop reads CASKKTGGNTIYF. For the CDR3, the DNA is TGTGCCAGCAAAAAAACGGGGGGAAACACCATATATTTT.

CDR3 nucleotide sequence: TGTGCCAGCAGTTCTCAGGGAAACACCATATATTTT. Translation: CASSSQGNTIYF. V and J are TRBV6-5 and TRBJ1-3; D remains ambiguous. Between the trimmed V and J ends, which lost 4 bases and 4 bases, there was a span of 5 bases. CDR1 and CDR2 (germline): MNHEY, SVGAGI. The CDR3 loop spans 12 amino acids.

This chain connects TRBV4-1 to TRBJ1-2, with TRBD1 matching over 9 bases. The junction had 8 bases not matched to a gene; V was cut back by 6 bases and J by 6 bases. CDR1 is MGHRA and CDR2 is YSYEKL in the germline V gene. CDR3 length: 14 residues. CDR3 protein: CASRKQGAKDGYTF. CDR3 bases: TGCGCCAGCAGGAAACAGGGGGCAAAGGATGGCTACACCTTC.

The chain uses TRBV7-7 and TRBJ2-1; 11 nucleotides align to TRBD1. With 5 bases clipped from V and 5 bases from J, the junction kept 5 bases outside the gene matches. CDR3 length: 15 residues. Looked up from germline, CDR1 is SSHAT and CDR2 is FNYEAQ (reference sequence). The CDR3 DNA follows: TGTGCCAGCAGCCCCGGACAGGGGGCTCACAATGAGCAGTTCTTC. Translation: CASSPGQGAHNEQFF. Full variable domain (remainder filled in from reference TRBV7-7 and TRBJ2-1): GAGVSQSPRYKVTKRGQDVTLRCDPISSHATLYWYQQALGQGPEFLTYFNYEAQPDKSGLPSDRFSAERPEGSISTLTIQRTEQRDSAMYRCASSPGQGAHNEQFFGPGTRLTVL.

The CDR3 DNA is TGTGCCAGCAGCAACCCCGGGCTAGCGGGAGGGCGAAGGAGCCACGAGCAGTACTTC. This translates into CASSNPGLAGGRRSHEQYF. The V call is TRBV21-1, the J call TRBJ2-7; TRBD2, the table's D call, lacks a check against the DNA. TRBV21-1 is assigned pseudogene status. The CDR3 covers 19 residues.

The chain links TRBV7-9 to TRBJ2-3; tentatively, D is TRBD2 (5 bases). V lost 5 bases to trimming and J lost 0 bases, with 9 bases between them. The CDR3 loop spans 14 amino acids. Germline CDR1 reads SEHNR; CDR2 reads FQNEAQ (reference sequence). CDR3 amino acids: CASSPGGSTDTQYF. CDR3 nucleotide sequence: TGTGCCAGCAGCCCTGGCGGGAGCACAGATACGCAGTATTTT.

The chain carries TRBV10-3 and TRBJ2-5, with D possibly TRBD2 on 6 matching bases. Germline V gene sequence: CDR1 ENHRY, CDR2 SYGVKD. CDR3 length: 14 residues. V shed 4 bases and J shed 5 bases, with 14 bases lying between them. The CDR3 DNA sequence: TGTGCCATCAGTGTGGAGGGTAGTAGGGAGACCCAGTACTTC. It encodes CAISVEGSRETQYF.

The chain uses TRBV7-6 and TRBJ2-2, with TRBD2 identical over 9 bases. Germline V CDR1 and CDR2: SGHVS, FNYEAQ. The CDR3 runs to 17 residues. The trim removed 3 bases at V and 1 base at J, leaving 6 bases unmatched. CDR3 in amino acids: CASSLEAGGLNTGELFF. In DNA, the CDR3 is TGTGCCAGCAGCTTGGAAGCGGGAGGCCTGAACACCGGGGAGCTGTTTTTT. The entire variable domain, with the rest obtained from reference TRBV7-6 and TRBJ2-2, is as follows: GAGVSQSPRYKVTKRGQDVALRCDPISGHVSLYWYRQALGQGPEFLTYFNYEAQQDKSGLPNDRFSAERPEGSISTLTIQRTEQRDSAMYRCASSLEAGGLNTGELFFGEGSRLTVL.

The chain has TRBV19 and TRBJ2-1; TRBD2 matches at 7 bases. The trim removed 5 bases at V and 9 bases at J, leaving 10 bases unmatched. Germline loops: CDR1 LNHDA, CDR2 SQIVND (reference sequence). The CDR3 is made up of 14 amino acids. CDR3 residues: CASSPGRGYGEQFF. As DNA, the CDR3 is TGTGCCAGTAGTCCGGGGCGGGGGTACGGTGAGCAGTTCTTC.

The rearrangement links TRBV6-5 to TRBJ2-7; TRBD2 agrees at 7 bases. The V and J ends lost 6 bases and 4 bases, in that order; junction bases with no gene match: 12. The CDR3 is 15 residues long. Germline CDR1 is MNHEY and CDR2 is SVGAGI. CDR3 sequence: CASSYGAGVVYEQYF. The CDR3 DNA sequence: TGTGCCAGCAGCTACGGGGCGGGAGTCGTTTACGAGCAGTACTTC.

This chain links TRBV18 with TRBJ2-5, with TRBD2 identical over 14 bases. CDR3 length: 15 amino acids. V lost 5 bases and J lost 4; bases outside the gene matches: 3. The germline gives CDR1 KGHSH, CDR2 LQKENI. CDR3: CASSSGTSGRETQYF. CDR3 nucleotide sequence: TGTGCCAGCTCATCCGGGACTAGCGGGAGAGAGACCCAGTACTTC.

The J gene is TRBJ2-5, the V gene TRBV5-1; the match to TRBD2 covers 14 bases. CDR1 is SGHRS, CDR2 YFSETQ, per germline. V was pared by 9 bases and J by 5 bases, with 6 bases of the junction left unmatched. This CDR3 has 14 residues. CDR3 in amino acids: CAKGLAGVEETQYF. The CDR3 DNA follows: TGCGCCAAGGGACTAGCGGGAGTAGAGGAGACCCAGTACTTC.

The CDR3 bases are TGTGCCAGCACCCTACAGAGAAACTATGGCTACACCTTC. This sequence encodes CASTLQRNYGYTF. This chain joins TRBV28 and TRBJ1-2; no firm D call. The V gene lost 7 bases and the J gene lost 2 bases, with 11 bases spanning the gap. In germline, CDR1 is MDHEN, CDR2 SYDVKM. There are 13 residues in the CDR3.

The V and J genes are TRBV5-1 and TRBJ2-7; TRBD1 matches at 8 bases. With 4 bases clipped from V and 1 base from J, the junction kept 4 bases outside the gene matches. The germline V gene has CDR1 SGHRS and CDR2 YFSETQ. This CDR3 has 14 amino acids. In DNA form, the CDR3 reads TGCGCCAGCAGCACGGGACAGGTGTCCTACGAGCAGTACTTC. This encodes CASSTGQVSYEQYF.